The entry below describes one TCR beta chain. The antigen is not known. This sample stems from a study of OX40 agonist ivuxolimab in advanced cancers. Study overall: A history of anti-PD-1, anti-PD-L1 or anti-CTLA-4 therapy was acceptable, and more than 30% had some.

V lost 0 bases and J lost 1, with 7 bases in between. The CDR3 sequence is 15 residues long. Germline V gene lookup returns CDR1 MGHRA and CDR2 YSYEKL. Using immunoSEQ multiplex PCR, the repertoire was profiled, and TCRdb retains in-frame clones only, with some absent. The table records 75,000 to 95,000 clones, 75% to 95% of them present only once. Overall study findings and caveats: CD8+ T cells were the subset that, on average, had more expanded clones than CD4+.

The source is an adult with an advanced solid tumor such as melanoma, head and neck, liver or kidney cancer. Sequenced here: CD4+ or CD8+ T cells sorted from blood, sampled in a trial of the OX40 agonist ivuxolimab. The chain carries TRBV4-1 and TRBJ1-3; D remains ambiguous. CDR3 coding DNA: TGCGCCAGCAGCCAAGAGGGGTGGTCTGGAAACACCATATATTTT. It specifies CASSQEGWSGNTIYF.